One sample yielded the 5 T cell receptor beta chains listed below, sequenced in a study of shared clonotypes between healthy human individuals. Assay: immunoSEQ multiplex PCR; the TCRdb copy retains only in-frame clones and omits some. Of 2 million to 2.5 million clones listed, 93% were seen once; the top ten hold 0.36%. Sequencing used naive CD4+ T cells from PBMCs. Documented subset: CD45RA+ positively selected. These receptors were taken from a man between 18 and 35 years old in good health. Some clones in this sample may be carry-over from other donors' samples.

The V call is TRBV7-3, the J call TRBJ2-2, with D unresolved. Germline V gene data show CDR1 as SGHTA and CDR2 as FQGTGA. The V end was cut by 2 bases, the J end by 0 bases, with 7 bases between. CDR3 length: 15 residues. CDR3 bases: TGTGCCAGCAGCTTATTTCCGGCGAACACCGGGGAGCTGTTTTTT. Translating it yields CASSLFPANTGELFF.

The chain uses TRBV10-3 and TRBJ2-1; 9 nucleotides align to TRBD1. Looked up from germline, CDR1 is ENHRY and CDR2 is SYGVKD. The V gene end was trimmed by 5 bases and the J gene end by 7 bases; junction bases not matched to a gene: 9. There are 15 residues in the CDR3. CDR3 protein: CAISPGTGSVNEQFF. The CDR3 DNA reads as TGTGCCATCAGTCCCGGGACAGGGTCGGTGAATGAGCAGTTCTTC.

The V gene is TRBV10-1, the J gene TRBJ2-4; a possible D gene is TRBD2 (5 bases). V lost 2 bases and J 0 bases, leaving 11 bases between the germline ends. This CDR3 has 16 amino acids. Germline V gene data show CDR1 as WNHNN and CDR2 as SYGVQD (reference sequence). CDR3 DNA sequence: TGCGCCAGCAGTGAGCCCGGACTGACAGCCAAAAACATTCAGTACTTC. This encodes CASSEPGLTAKNIQYF.

The V call is TRBV7-9, the J call TRBJ2-3; TRBD2 aligns across 7 bases. The trim removed 5 bases at V and 5 bases at J, leaving 10 bases unmatched. Germline lookup yields CDR1 SEHNR and CDR2 FQNEAQ (reference sequence). The CDR3 spans 15 residues. The CDR3 region is CASSQRDPRVDTQYF. The CDR3 bases are TGTGCCAGCAGCCAGCGGGACCCCCGGGTAGATACGCAGTATTTT.

This chain uses TRBV11-2 with TRBJ2-2; 10 positions agree with TRBD2. With V trimmed by 5 bases and J by 8 bases, 5 bases remained unmatched. CDR3 length: 14 amino acids. Per germline, CDR1 SGHAT and CDR2 FQNNGV. CDR3 in amino acids: CASSPTSGTGELFF. The CDR3 DNA follows: TGTGCCAGCAGCCCAACTAGCGGGACTGGGGAGCTGTTTTTT.